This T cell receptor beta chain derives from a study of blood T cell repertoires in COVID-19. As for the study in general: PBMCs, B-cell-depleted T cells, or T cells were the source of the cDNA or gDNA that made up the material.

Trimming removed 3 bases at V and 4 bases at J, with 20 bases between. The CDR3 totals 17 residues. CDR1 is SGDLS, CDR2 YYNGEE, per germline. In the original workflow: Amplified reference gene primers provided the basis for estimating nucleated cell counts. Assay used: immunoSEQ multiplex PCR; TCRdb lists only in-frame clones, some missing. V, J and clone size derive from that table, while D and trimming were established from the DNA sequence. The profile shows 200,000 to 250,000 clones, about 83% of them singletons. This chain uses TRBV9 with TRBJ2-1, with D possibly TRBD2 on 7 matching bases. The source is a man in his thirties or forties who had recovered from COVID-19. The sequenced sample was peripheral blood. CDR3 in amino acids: CASSDPLGAGAYNEQFF. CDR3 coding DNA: TGTGCCAGCAGCGACCCCCTTGGGGCGGGGGCTTACAATGAGCAGTTCTTC.